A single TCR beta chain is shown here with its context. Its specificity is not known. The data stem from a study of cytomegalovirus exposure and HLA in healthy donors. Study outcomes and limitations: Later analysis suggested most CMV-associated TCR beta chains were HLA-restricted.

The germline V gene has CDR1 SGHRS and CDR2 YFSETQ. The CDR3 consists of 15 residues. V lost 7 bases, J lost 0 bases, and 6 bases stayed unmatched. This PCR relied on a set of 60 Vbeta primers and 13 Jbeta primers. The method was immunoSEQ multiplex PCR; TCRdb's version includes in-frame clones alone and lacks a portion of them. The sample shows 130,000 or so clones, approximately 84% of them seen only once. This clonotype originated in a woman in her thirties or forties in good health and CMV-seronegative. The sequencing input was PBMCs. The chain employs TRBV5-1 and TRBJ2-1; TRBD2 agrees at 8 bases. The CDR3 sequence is CASEQSGSSYNEQFF. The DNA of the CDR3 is TGCGCCAGCGAACAAAGCGGGAGCTCCTACAATGAGCAGTTCTTC.